The subject of this entry is one TCR beta chain. The antigen is undetermined. Sequencing of TCR beta drew on CD8+ and CD4+ T cells from blood. This CDR3 is 15 amino acids long. CDR1 and CDR2 from the germline V gene are SGHAT and FQNNGV. Trimming stripped 1 base from V and 1 base from J, with 10 bases between. The sample belongs to a study of CD8 T cells in Susac syndrome. A quantity of roughly 0.5 to 1 ug RNA underwent reverse transcription using random hexamers. Across 54 Vbeta and 13 Jbeta, TCR beta CDR3 was amplified with immunoSEQ multiplex PCR. One entry per CDR3 protein results from TCRdb running MiXCR on the immunoSEQ multiplex PCR reads. The sample carries about 49,000 distinct CDR3 sequences, 93% recorded once. Study observations and caveats: In its TCR sequencing and HLA analysis, the study acknowledged that the number of individuals was relatively small.

The specimen sequenced was CD8+ T cells from PBMCs. This clonotype was obtained from a human donor in good health. The V gene is TRBV11-2, the J gene TRBJ1-2; perhaps TRBD1 as D (5 bases). CDR3: CASSLGTQLNYGYTF. The CDR3 nucleotides are TGTGCCAGCAGCTTAGGGACACAGCTTAACTATGGCTACACCTTC.